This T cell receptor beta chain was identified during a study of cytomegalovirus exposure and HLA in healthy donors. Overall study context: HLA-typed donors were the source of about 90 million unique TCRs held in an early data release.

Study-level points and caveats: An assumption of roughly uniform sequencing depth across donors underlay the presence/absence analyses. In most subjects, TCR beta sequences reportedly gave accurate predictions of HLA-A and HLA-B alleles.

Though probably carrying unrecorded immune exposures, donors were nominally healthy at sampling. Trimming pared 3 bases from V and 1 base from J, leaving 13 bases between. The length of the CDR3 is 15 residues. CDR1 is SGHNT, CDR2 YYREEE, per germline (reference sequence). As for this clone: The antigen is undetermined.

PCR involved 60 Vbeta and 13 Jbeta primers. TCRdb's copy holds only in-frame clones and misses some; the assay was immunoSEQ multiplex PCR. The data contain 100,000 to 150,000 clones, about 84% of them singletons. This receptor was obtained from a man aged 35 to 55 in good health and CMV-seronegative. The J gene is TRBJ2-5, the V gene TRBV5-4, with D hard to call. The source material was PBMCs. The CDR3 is CASSSERVFQETQYF. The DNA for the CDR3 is TGTGCCAGCAGCTCTGAAAGAGTATTCCAAGAGACCCAGTACTTC.